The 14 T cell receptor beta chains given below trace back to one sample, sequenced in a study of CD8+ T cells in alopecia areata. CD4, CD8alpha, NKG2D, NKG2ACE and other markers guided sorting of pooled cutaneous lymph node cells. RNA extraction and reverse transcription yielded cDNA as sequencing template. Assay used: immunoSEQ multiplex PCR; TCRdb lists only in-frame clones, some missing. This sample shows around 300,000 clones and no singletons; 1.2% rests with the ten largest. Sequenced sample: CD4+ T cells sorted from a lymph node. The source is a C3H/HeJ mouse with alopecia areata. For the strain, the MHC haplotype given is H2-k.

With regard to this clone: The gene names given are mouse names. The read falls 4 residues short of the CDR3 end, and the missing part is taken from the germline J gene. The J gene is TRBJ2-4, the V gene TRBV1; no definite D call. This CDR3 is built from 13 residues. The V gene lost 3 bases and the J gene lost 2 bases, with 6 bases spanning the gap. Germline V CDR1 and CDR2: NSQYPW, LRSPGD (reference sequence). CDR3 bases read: TGCACCTGCAGTGCTGGGTTTCAAAAC. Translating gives CTCSAGFQN. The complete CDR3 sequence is CTCSAGFQNTLYF.

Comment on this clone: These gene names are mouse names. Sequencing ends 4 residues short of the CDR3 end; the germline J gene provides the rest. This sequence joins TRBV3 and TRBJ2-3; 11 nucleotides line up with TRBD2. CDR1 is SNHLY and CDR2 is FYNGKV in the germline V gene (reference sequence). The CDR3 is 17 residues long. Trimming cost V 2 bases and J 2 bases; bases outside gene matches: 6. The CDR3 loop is CASSLPGLGGNAETLYF. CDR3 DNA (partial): TGTGCCAGCAGCTTACCCGGACTGGGGGGTAATGCAGAA.

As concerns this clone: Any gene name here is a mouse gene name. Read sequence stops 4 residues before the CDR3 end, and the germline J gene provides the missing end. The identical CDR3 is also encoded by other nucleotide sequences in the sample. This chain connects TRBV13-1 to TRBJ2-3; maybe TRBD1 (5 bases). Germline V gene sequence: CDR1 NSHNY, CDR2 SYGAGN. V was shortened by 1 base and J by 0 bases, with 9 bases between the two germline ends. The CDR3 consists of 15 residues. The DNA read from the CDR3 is TGTGCCAGCAGTGATCAGGGATCTAGTGCAGAA. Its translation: CASSDQGSSAE. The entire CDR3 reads CASSDQGSSAETLYF.

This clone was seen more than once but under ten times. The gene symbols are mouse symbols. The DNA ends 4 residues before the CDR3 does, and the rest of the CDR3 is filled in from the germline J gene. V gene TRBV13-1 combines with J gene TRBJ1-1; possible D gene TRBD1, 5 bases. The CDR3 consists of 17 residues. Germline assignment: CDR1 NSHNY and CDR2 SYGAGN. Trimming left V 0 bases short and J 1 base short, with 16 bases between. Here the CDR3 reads CASSDVGRERGNTEVFF. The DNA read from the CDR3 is TGTGCCAGCAGTGATGTAGGCAGGGAAAGGGGAAACACA.

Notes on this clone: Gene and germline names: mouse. The CDR3 protein is CASSQGRTGGAEQFF. CDR3 DNA (partial): TGTGCCAGCAGCCAAGGAAGGACAGGGGGTGCT. V usage is TRBV5 and J usage is TRBJ2-1, with 10 bases lining up with TRBD1. The read ends 4 residues before the CDR3 terminus; that terminus is restored from the germline J gene. The J segment lost 6 bases and the V segment lost 1 base, leaving 3 bases of the junction unmatched. The CDR3 sequence is 15 residues long. Looked up from germline, CDR1 is LGHNA and CDR2 is YNLKQL (reference sequence).

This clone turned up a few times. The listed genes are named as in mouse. CDR3 bases read: TGCACCTGCAGTGCACAGGAGGACTCC. Its protein product is CTCSAQEDS. The full-length CDR3 reads as CTCSAQEDSDYTF. This rearrangement joins TRBV1 to TRBJ1-2, with unresolved D. The DNA ends 4 residues before the CDR3 does, and the rest of the CDR3 is filled in from the germline J gene. The CDR3 is made up of 13 amino acids. CDR1 NSQYPW and CDR2 LRSPGD come from the germline V gene (reference sequence). The germline V and J ends were trimmed by 2 bases and 3 bases, with 7 bases remaining between them.

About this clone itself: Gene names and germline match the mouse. The sequenced part of the CDR3 DNA is TGTGCCAGCAGTGATGACAGGGATTAT. Encoded protein: CASSDDRDY. The full CDR3 sequence reads CASSDDRDYEQYF. The V gene is TRBV13-1, the J gene TRBJ2-7; TRBD1 is a possible D gene (6 bases). The missing CDR3 end, 4 residues past where the read stops, is filled in from the germline J gene. The CDR3 totals 13 residues. Germline V gives CDR1 NSHNY, CDR2 SYGAGN.

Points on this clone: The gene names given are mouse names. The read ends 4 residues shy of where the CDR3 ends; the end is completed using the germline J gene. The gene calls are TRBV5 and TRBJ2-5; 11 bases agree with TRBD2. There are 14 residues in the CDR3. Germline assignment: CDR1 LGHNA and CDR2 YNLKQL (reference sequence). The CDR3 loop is CASSTLGGPDTQYF. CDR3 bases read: TGTGCCAGCAGCACACTGGGGGGGCCAGAC.

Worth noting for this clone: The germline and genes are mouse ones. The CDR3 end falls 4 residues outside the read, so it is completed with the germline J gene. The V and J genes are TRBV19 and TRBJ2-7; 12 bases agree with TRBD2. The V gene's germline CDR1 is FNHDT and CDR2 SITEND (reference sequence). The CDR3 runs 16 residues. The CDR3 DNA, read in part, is TGTGCCAGCAGTATAGCGGGGACTGGGGGGTTTTAT. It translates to CASSIAGTGGFY. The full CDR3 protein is CASSIAGTGGFYEQYF.

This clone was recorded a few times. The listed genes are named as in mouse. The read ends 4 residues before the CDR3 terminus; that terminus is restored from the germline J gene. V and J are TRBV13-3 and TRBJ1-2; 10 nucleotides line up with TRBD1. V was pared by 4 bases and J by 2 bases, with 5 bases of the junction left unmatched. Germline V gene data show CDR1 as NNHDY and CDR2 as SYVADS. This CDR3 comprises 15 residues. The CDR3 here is CASSPPGQGNSDYTF. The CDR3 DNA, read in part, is TGTGCCAGCAGTCCTCCGGGACAGGGGAACTCC.

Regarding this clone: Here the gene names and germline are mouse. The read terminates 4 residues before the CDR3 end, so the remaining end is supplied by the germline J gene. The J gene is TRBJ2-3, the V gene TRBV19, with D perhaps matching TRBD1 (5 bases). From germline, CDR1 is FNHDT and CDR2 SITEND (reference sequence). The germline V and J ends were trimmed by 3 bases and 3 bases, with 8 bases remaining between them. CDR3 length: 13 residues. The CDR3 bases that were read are TGTGCCAGCAGTAGAGGGGTAGCAGAA. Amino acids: CASSRGVAE. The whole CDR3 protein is CASSRGVAETLYF.

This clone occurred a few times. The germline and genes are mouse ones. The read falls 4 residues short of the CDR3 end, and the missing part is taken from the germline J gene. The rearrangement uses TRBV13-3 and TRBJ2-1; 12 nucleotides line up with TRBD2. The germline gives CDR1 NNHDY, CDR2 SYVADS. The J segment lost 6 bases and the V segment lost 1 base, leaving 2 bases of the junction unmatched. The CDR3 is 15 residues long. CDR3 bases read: TGTGCCAGCAGTGATCGACTGGGGGGGCGTGCT. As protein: CASSDRLGGRA. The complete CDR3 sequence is CASSDRLGGRAEQFF.

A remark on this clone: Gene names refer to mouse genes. CDR3 sequence reads: CASSDRQGGGQNTLYF. The CDR3 bases that were read are TGTGCCAGCAGTGATCGACAGGGGGGGGGACAAAAC. The V and J genes are TRBV13-1 and TRBJ2-4; 9 nucleotides line up with TRBD1. The read stops 4 residues short of the end of the CDR3; the missing end is completed from the germline J gene. There are 16 residues in the CDR3. The germline V gene encodes CDR1 NSHNY and CDR2 SYGAGN. Losses at the gene ends were 1 base for V and 3 bases for J; bases not matched to a gene: 6.

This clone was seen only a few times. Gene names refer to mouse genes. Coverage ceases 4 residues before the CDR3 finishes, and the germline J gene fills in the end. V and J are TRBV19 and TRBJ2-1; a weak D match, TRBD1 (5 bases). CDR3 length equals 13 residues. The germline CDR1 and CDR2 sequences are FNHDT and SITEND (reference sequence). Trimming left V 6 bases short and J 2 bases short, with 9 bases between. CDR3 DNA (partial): TGTGCCAGCACCCGAGGGGACTATGCT. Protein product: CASTRGDYA. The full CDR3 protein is CASTRGDYAEQFF. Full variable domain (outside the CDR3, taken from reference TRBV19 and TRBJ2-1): GGIITQTPKFLIGQEGQKLTLKCQQNFNHDTMYWYRQDSGKGLRLIYYSITENDLQKGDLSEGYDASREKKSSFSLTVTSAQKNEMAVFLCASTRGDYAEQFFGPGTRLTVL.